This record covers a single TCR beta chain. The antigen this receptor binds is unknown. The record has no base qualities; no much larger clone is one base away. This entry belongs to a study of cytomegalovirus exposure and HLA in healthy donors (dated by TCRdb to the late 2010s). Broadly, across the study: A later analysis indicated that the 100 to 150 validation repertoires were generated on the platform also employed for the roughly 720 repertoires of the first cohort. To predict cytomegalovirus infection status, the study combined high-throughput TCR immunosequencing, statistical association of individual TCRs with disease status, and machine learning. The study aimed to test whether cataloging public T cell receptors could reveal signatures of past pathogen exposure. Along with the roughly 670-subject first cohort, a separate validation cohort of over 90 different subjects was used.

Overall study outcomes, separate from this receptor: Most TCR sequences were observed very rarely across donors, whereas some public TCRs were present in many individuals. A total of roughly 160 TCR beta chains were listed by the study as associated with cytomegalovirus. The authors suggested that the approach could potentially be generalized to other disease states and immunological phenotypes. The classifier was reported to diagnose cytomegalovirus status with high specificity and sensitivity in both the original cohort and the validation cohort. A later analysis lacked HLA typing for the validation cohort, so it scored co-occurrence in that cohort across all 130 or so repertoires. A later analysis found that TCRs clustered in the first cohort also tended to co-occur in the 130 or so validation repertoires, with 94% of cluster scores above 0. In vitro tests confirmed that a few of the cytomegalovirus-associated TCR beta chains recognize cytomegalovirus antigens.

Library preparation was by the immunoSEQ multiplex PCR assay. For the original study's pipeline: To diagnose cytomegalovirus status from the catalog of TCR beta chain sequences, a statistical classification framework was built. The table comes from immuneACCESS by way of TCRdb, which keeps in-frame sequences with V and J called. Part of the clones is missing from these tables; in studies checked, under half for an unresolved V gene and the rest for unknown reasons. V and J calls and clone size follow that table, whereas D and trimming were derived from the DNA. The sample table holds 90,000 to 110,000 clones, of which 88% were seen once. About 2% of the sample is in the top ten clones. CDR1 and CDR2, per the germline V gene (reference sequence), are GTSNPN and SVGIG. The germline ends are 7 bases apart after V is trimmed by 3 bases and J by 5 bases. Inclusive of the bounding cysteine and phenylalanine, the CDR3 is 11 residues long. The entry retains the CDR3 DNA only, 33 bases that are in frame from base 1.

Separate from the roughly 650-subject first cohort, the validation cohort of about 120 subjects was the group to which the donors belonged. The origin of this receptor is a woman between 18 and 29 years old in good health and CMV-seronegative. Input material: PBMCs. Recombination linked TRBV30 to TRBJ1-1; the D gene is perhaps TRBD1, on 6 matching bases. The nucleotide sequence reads TGTGCCTGGAGGAGGGGGACTGAAGCTTTCTTT. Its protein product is CAWRRGTEAFF. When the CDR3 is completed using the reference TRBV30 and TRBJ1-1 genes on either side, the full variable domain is SQTIHQWPATLVQPVGSPLSLECTVEGTSNPNLYWYRQAAGRGLQLLFYSVGIGQISSEVPQNLSASRPQDRQFILSSKKLLLSDSGFYLCAWRRGTEAFFGQGTRLTVV.